These T cell receptor beta chains were read from a single sample in a study of identifying expanded T cells in peripheral blood. The assay was immunoSEQ multiplex PCR, and TCRdb's table has in-frame clones only and misses some. The sample holds tens of thousands of clones, 88% seen once. The material sequenced was blood. Receptor source: a person aged 18-70 years in good health. Both conserved end residues are part of each CDR3. The D gene is left open where the match is weak. Clone size is shown for a subset of rows, as once, few, many or a class of expanded clone.

J,size,D,V,CDR3,DNA
TRBJ1-1,NA,TRBD1,TRBV5-4,CASSFNRGQGEAFF,TGTGCCAGCAGCTTCAACAGGGGGCAGGGTGAAGCTTTCTTT
TRBJ2-1,once,NA,TRBV11-2,CASSLGPGSAYNEQFF,TGTGCCAGCAGCTTAGGACCGGGGAGCGCGTACAATGAGCAGTTCTTC
TRBJ1-2,NA,TRBD1,TRBV19,CASSIGAGGDGYTF,TGTGCCAGTAGTATCGGGGCAGGGGGCGATGGCTACACCTTC
TRBJ2-2,NA,NA,TRBV7-9,CASSYLPPGETGELFF,TGTGCCAGCAGCTACCTCCCCCCGGGAGAAACCGGGGAGCTGTTTTTT
TRBJ1-2,NA,TRBD1,TRBV5-6,CASSLGAGTGDGNGYTF,TGTGCCAGCAGCTTGGGTGCGGGGACAGGGGACGGAAATGGCTACACCTTC
TRBJ1-2,NA,TRBD1,TRBV7-3,CASSPGQGYGYTF,TGTGCCAGCAGCCCAGGACAGGGCTATGGCTACACCTTC
TRBJ1-3,once,NA,TRBV7-3,CASSLGPSVEGNTIYF,TGTGCCAGCAGCCTAGGCCCCTCCGTTGAGGGAAACACCATATATTTT
TRBJ2-2,NA,TRBD2,TRBV27,CASSFGGYTGELFF,TGTGCCAGCAGTTTCGGGGGGTACACCGGGGAGCTGTTTTTT
TRBJ1-6,NA,NA,TRBV5-1,CASSLGPEGSPLHF,TGCGCCAGCAGCTTGGGACCGGAAGGCTCACCCCTCCACTTT
TRBJ1-1,NA,TRBD1,TRBV11-2,CASSQDRGREAFF,TGTGCCAGCAGCCAGGACAGGGGACGTGAAGCTTTCTTT
TRBJ2-7,once,NA,TRBV7-3,CASSAGSTGTYDEQYF,TGTGCCAGCAGTGCGGGTTCAACCGGGACATACGACGAGCAGTACTTC
TRBJ2-1,NA,NA,TRBV5-6,CASSLEGQGHNEQFF,TGTGCCAGCAGCTTGGAGGGGCAGGGGCACAATGAGCAGTTCTTC
TRBJ2-1,NA,NA,TRBV11-3,CASSKTGSSYNEQFF,TGTGCCAGCAGCAAGACTGGGAGCTCCTACAATGAGCAGTTCTTC
TRBJ1-2,NA,TRBD1,TRBV4-2,CASSQGTGEDYGYTF,TGTGCCAGCAGCCAAGGGACAGGGGAGGACTATGGCTACACCTTC
TRBJ2-2,NA,NA,TRBV21-1,CANRDPATGELFF,TGTGCCAACCGGGACCCTGCCACCGGGGAGCTGTTTTTT
TRBJ2-1,NA,NA,TRBV7-8,CASSLADSREQFF,TGTGCCAGCAGCTTAGCGGACAGTAGGGAGCAGTTCTTC
TRBJ2-2,NA,NA,TRBV7-3,CASSQAPPGQGRTGELFF,TGTGCCAGCAGTCAGGCTCCCCCGGGCCAGGGGAGGACCGGGGAGCTGTTTTTT
TRBJ1-1,NA,TRBD1,TRBV27,CASRAGTGARGTEAFF,TGTGCCAGCAGAGCTGGGACAGGGGCCCGAGGGACTGAAGCTTTCTTT
TRBJ1-5,once,TRBD1,TRBV19,CASSMRSGGNQPQHF,TGTGCCAGTAGTATGCGGTCAGGGGGGAATCAGCCCCAGCATTTT
TRBJ2-1,NA,NA,TRBV7-9,CASSLRVEQFF,TGTGCCAGCAGCTTGAGGGTAGAGCAGTTCTTC
TRBJ1-1,NA,NA,TRBV18,CASSPWGAGTEAFF,TGTGCCAGCTCACCATGGGGGGCCGGCACTGAAGCTTTCTTT
TRBJ1-4,NA,NA,TRBV11-2,CASSLTQGPRDEKLFF,TGTGCCAGCAGCTTAACTCAGGGGCCCAGGGACGAAAAACTGTTTTTT
TRBJ2-3,NA,NA,TRBV5-4,CASSFTGAGDTQYF,TGTGCCAGCAGCTTTACAGGGGCGGGGGATACGCAGTATTTT
TRBJ1-3,NA,TRBD1,TRBV5-1,CASSSRQTGLGNTIYF,TGCGCCAGCAGCTCGCGCCAGACAGGGCTTGGAAACACCATATATTTT
TRBJ2-7,NA,TRBD1,TRBV7-9,CASSFLLGTGDSEQYF,TGTGCCAGCAGCTTTCTTTTGGGGACAGGGGACTCCGAGCAGTACTTC
TRBJ1-2,NA,TRBD1,TRBV6-6,CASSRTGRVFYGYTF,TGTGCCAGCAGTCGGACAGGGAGGGTTTTCTATGGCTACACCTTC
TRBJ2-1,once,NA,TRBV4-3,CASTLDYSSYNEQFF,TGCGCCAGCACCCTGGACTATTCCTCCTACAATGAGCAGTTCTTC
TRBJ2-7,NA,NA,TRBV7-8,CASSLNIDSSYEQYF,TGTGCCAGCAGCTTAAATATTGACAGCTCCTACGAGCAGTACTTC
TRBJ1-4,NA,TRBD1,TRBV4-2,CASSQGGQGNEKLFF,TGTGCCAGCAGCCAAGGGGGACAGGGGAATGAAAAACTGTTTTTT
TRBJ1-1,NA,NA,TRBV11-2,CASSLIEGPEAFF,TGTGCCAGCAGCTTAATCGAGGGCCCTGAAGCTTTCTTT
TRBJ2-7,few,NA,TRBV19,CASSTPGTLIYEQYF,TGTGCCAGTAGTACTCCCGGGACATTGATCTACGAGCAGTACTTC
TRBJ1-6,NA,TRBD1,TRBV7-9,CASSLAANQGAPYNSPLHF,TGTGCCAGCAGCTTAGCGGCCAACCAGGGGGCTCCCTATAATTCACCCCTCCACTTT
TRBJ2-7,NA,NA,TRBV5-1,CASSLGGDEQYF,TGCGCCAGCAGCTTGGGAGGGGACGAGCAGTACTTC
TRBJ1-1,NA,NA,TRBV21-1,CASSGQGPEAFF,TGTGCCAGCAGCGGACAGGGCCCTGAAGCTTTCTTT
TRBJ1-1,NA,NA,TRBV10-3,CAISGRGLVTEAFF,TGTGCCATCAGTGGCCGGGGTTTGGTCACTGAAGCTTTCTTT
TRBJ2-1,NA,TRBD2,TRBV6-6,CASSSGLANEQFF,TGTGCCAGCAGTTCCGGACTAGCAAATGAGCAGTTCTTC
TRBJ1-2,NA,NA,TRBV4-2,CASSQGQDGYTF,TGTGCCAGCAGCCAAGGGCAAGATGGCTACACCTTC
TRBJ2-1,NA,TRBD2,TRBV30,CAWSASGRRYNEQFF,TGTGCCTGGAGTGCTTCCGGGAGGAGGTACAATGAGCAGTTCTTC
TRBJ1-1,many,NA,TRBV4-3,CASSQGRGREAFF,TGCGCCAGCAGCCAAGGGAGGGGCCGGGAAGCTTTCTTT
TRBJ1-1,few,NA,TRBV27,CASSLGANTEAFF,TGTGCCAGCAGTTTAGGGGCGAACACTGAAGCTTTCTTT
TRBJ1-1,NA,NA,TRBV30,CAWSVWLNTEAFF,TGTGCCTGGAGTGTCTGGCTAAACACTGAAGCTTTCTTT
TRBJ1-4,NA,NA,TRBV5-1,CASSLAEGEKLFF,TGCGCCAGCAGCTTGGCGGAAGGGGAAAAACTGTTTTTT
TRBJ2-7,NA,NA,TRBV7-7,CASSLRAQGEQYF,TGTGCCAGCAGCTTAAGGGCGCAGGGCGAGCAGTACTTC
TRBJ1-2,once,NA,TRBV5-1,CASSLAGATPNYGYTF,TGCGCCAGCAGCTTAGCAGGGGCGACTCCTAACTATGGCTACACCTTC
TRBJ1-2,NA,TRBD1,TRBV19,CASSIQSTGAPGYTF,TGTGCCAGTAGTATACAGTCGACAGGGGCCCCTGGCTACACCTTC
TRBJ2-7,NA,NA,TRBV5-4,CASSLGHLSSYEQYF,TGTGCCAGCAGCTTAGGACACTTGAGCTCCTACGAGCAGTACTTC
TRBJ1-5,NA,NA,TRBV19,CASSIGFRQPQHF,TGTGCCAGTAGTATTGGTTTCCGTCAGCCCCAGCATTTT
TRBJ1-5,NA,NA,TRBV7-2,CASSLGTFQPQHF,TGTGCCAGCAGCTTAGGGACCTTTCAGCCCCAGCATTTT
TRBJ2-6,NA,TRBD2,TRBV30,CAWTLYGLAGGGANVLTF,TGTGCCTGGACTCTGTACGGATTAGCGGGAGGTGGGGCCAACGTCCTGACTTTC
TRBJ1-2,NA,NA,TRBV6-5,CASSYSGAVPYEGYTF,TGTGCCAGCAGTTACTCGGGTGCCGTCCCCTATGAAGGCTACACCTTC
TRBJ2-1,NA,NA,TRBV13,CASSHVNEQFF,TGTGCCAGCAGCCACGTAAATGAGCAGTTCTTC
TRBJ2-2,NA,NA,TRBV5-1,CASSLKQGWAGELFF,TGCGCCAGCAGCTTAAAACAGGGATGGGCCGGGGAGCTGTTTTTT
TRBJ2-6,NA,NA,TRBV7-6,CASSPRSGRGAGANVLTF,TGTGCCAGCAGCCCCCGGTCTGGTAGGGGGGCTGGGGCCAACGTCCTGACTTTC
TRBJ1-3,NA,NA,TRBV5-1,CASSLAGTLGGNTIYF,TGCGCCAGCAGCTTGGCCGGGACACTTGGGGGAAACACCATATATTTT